The sequence of this T cell receptor beta chain was determined in a study of blood T cells in healthy people across ages. Primed by a sample-barcoded 5' primer and a J-beta primer mix, a second PCR proceeded for about 6 to 11 cycles. In TCRdb, the 5' RACE reads were re-called with MiXCR into one record per CDR3 protein. The top ten clones hold approximately 13% of a sample with 650,000 to 1,000,000 distinct CDR3 sequences, about 36% of them seen once. Russia was home to the donors, healthy Caucasian individuals aged about 6 to 90. The CDR3 covers 17 residues. The germline CDR1 and CDR2 sequences are LNHNV and YYDKDF (reference sequence).

What was sequenced was blood. The V and J genes are TRBV15 and TRBJ2-1; 9 positions agree with TRBD2. The J call could be wrong; TRBJ2-7 is a better fit for the DNA end. The receptor was isolated from a man between 18 and 29 years old in good health. DNA for the CDR3: TGTGCCACCAGAGATGGAGCGGGGGGATCCTCCTACAATGAGCAGTACTTC. It encodes CATRDGAGGSSYNEQYF.